This entry features one T cell receptor beta chain sequence. Antigen unknown. The PCR used 60 Vbeta and 13 Jbeta primers. Measured with immunoSEQ multiplex PCR; TCRdb has only the in-frame clones, and not every one. The sample table sets out some 150,000 clones. The data were taken from a study of cytomegalovirus exposure and HLA in healthy donors. The germline CDR1 and CDR2 sequences are SGHTA and FQGNSA. The trim removed 6 bases at V and 9 bases at J, leaving 10 bases unmatched. The CDR3 length is 16 residues. Study-level results: In an earlier analysis, most TCR beta V segments were productive about 87% or about 30% of the time. Presence/absence analyses rested on an assumption that sequencing depth was roughly uniform across donors. The Asian-associated ancestry cluster reportedly had fewer N-insertions than the roughly 670-donor mean in a later analysis. Highly shared variants forming one cluster were likely a sequencing artifact.

Source material: PBMCs. The source of this sequence is a woman between 18 and 30 years old in good health and CMV-seronegative. This chain uses TRBV7-2 with TRBJ2-1; the match to TRBD2 covers 14 bases. The DNA of the CDR3 is TGTGCCAGCAGGTTAATGGGACTAGCGGGAGCAATTGAGCAGTTCTTC. It specifies CASRLMGLAGAIEQFF.